These T cell receptor beta chains were read from a single sample in a study of human T cells and chemical hapten exposure. A single record per CDR3 protein comes from TCRdb applying MiXCR to the RACE reads. Of about 54,000 distinct CDR3 sequences listed, around 9.5% are singletons. The material sequenced was whole blood, taken in connection with sensitization to the hapten diphenylcyclopropenone (DPC). All receptors come from a woman aged 45 to 65 with alopecia areata. Some clones in this sample may be carry-over from other donors' samples. Each CDR3 is given with its conserved first and last residue. The D gene is left open where the match is weak. Some rows have no size entry. The others give once, few or many, or a class for an expanded clone.

TRBV18,.,TRBJ1-4,few,CASSPMDGPNEKLFF
TRBV29-1,.,TRBJ1-1,many,CSVGPVNTEAFF
TRBV18,.,TRBJ1-5,.,CASSPAAGSPPRHF
TRBV12-3/TRBV12-4,TRBD1,TRBJ1-1,many,CASSEQGASEAFF
TRBV7-9,.,TRBJ2-3,.,CASSLGVARIHTDTQYF
TRBV18,TRBD2,TRBJ2-7,many,CASSPGLAALGEQYF
TRBV25-1,TRBD2,TRBJ2-7,few,CASSEWGLDHYEQYF
TRBV21-1,.,TRBJ1-4,many,CATPDRTGTGPATNEKLFF
TRBV29-1,.,TRBJ2-7,many,CSVEHPESSYEQYF
TRBV5-4,TRBD1,TRBJ2-7,.,CASSLAPGQGYEQYF
TRBV18,.,TRBJ1-2,many,CASSPQSGGQRLLNYGYTF
TRBV20-1,.,TRBJ2-1,few,CSARVGSAAYNEQFF
TRBV6-5,.,TRBJ1-1,.,CASSAQSAWNTEAFF
TRBV10-1,.,TRBJ2-2,few,CASRADTNTGELFF